One sample yielded the 11 T cell receptor beta chains listed below, sequenced in a study of cytomegalovirus exposure and HLA in healthy donors. PCR used 60 Vbeta primers and 13 Jbeta primers. Produced via immunoSEQ multiplex PCR; TCRdb's table is partial and in-frame only. The sample lists 100,000 to 120,000 clones, approximately 79% occurring once. The source material was PBMCs. The origin of the receptors is a man aged 30 to 39 in good health and CMV-seropositive.

The chain links TRBV10-3 to TRBJ2-7; tentatively, D is TRBD1 (7 bases). This CDR3 spans 14 amino acids. Germline V gene lookup returns CDR1 ENHRY and CDR2 SYGVKD. Trimming removed 8 bases at V and 0 bases at J, with 14 bases between. CDR3 in DNA: TGTGCCATCGCGGGACAGCTGAGCTCCTACGAGCAGTACTTC. Its translation is CAIAGQLSSYEQYF.

The rearrangement joins TRBV12-5 to TRBJ1-1; D remains ambiguous. The CDR3 runs 13 residues. V lost 1 base to trimming and J lost 4 bases, with 7 bases between them. Per the germline V gene, CDR1 is LGHNT and CDR2 is FRNRAP. The CDR3 DNA reads as TGTGCTAGTGGTTTGGACGCCGGCACTGAAGCTTTCTTT. This sequence encodes CASGLDAGTEAFF. Filled out from reference TRBV12-5 and TRBJ1-1, the complete variable domain reads DARVTQTPRHKVTEMGQEVTMRCQPILGHNTVFWYRQTMMQGLELLAYFRNRAPLDDSGMPKDRFSAEMPDATLATLKIQPSEPRDSAVYFCASGLDAGTEAFFGQGTRLTVV.

This clone was found a few times. The chain employs TRBV4-2 and TRBJ2-3; no firm D call. The CDR3 loop spans 16 amino acids. Germline V gene sequence: CDR1 LGHNA, CDR2 YNFKEQ. Trimming took off 0 bases at V and 4 bases at J, with 14 bases between the two ends. CDR3 loop: CASSQEYEFRADTQYF. The CDR3 DNA reads as TGTGCCAGCAGCCAAGAATACGAGTTTCGGGCAGATACGCAGTATTTT.

This clone was counted between two and nine times. The chain is built from TRBV6-5 and TRBJ1-1; 8 nucleotides line up with TRBD1. The CDR3 covers 15 residues. Germline V CDR1 and CDR2: MNHEY, SVGAGI. J was trimmed by 4 bases and V by 2 bases; bases with no gene match: 6. The CDR3 reads CASSYEYRGATEAFF. The CDR3 coding sequence is TGTGCCAGCAGTTACGAGTACAGGGGGGCCACTGAAGCTTTCTTT.

This chain links TRBV6-1 with TRBJ2-4; 11 bases fit TRBD1. There are 18 residues in the CDR3. In germline, CDR1 is MNHNS, CDR2 SASEGT. Trimming took 2 bases from V and 2 from J; bases not matched to a gene: 8. The CDR3 loop is CASSERDRGSLTKNIQYF. For the CDR3, the DNA is TGTGCCAGCAGTGAAAGGGACAGGGGGTCTTTAACCAAAAACATTCAGTACTTC.

V gene TRBV28 combines with J gene TRBJ1-2; possible D gene TRBD1, 6 bases. Germline values: CDR1 MDHEN, CDR2 SYDVKM. Trimming took off 4 bases at V and 0 bases at J, with 21 bases between the two ends. The CDR3 has 18 amino acids. CDR3: CASSSSSGTWDPNYGYTF. The CDR3 nucleotides read TGTGCCAGCAGTTCCAGTAGCGGGACATGGGATCCTAACTATGGCTACACCTTC.

Here the CDR3 DNA reads TGTGCCAGTAGTCCGACAGGGGATGAAAAACTGTTTTTT. Its protein is CASSPTGDEKLFF. The chain combines TRBV19 with TRBJ1-4; 8 nucleotides agree with TRBD1. The germline CDR1 and CDR2 sequences are LNHDA and SQIVND (reference sequence). The CDR3 length is 13 residues. Losses at the gene ends were 5 bases for V and 6 bases for J; bases not matched to a gene: 2.

The CDR3 loop reads CASMRGQSGNTIYF. The CDR3 region has the DNA TGTGCCAGCATGAGGGGGCAATCTGGAAACACCATATATTTT. The J gene is TRBJ1-3, the V gene TRBV7-2; 7 bases are a match to TRBD1. V lost 7 bases to trimming and J lost 1 base; unmatched junction nucleotides: 4. Germline V CDR1 and CDR2: SGHTA, FQGNSA. There are 14 residues in the CDR3.

This chain's CDR3 is CASSGQGAVNTGELFF. The CDR3 nucleotides are TGTGCCAGTAGTGGACAGGGGGCGGTTAACACCGGGGAGCTGTTTTTT. The chain employs TRBV19 and TRBJ2-2; 11 positions agree with TRBD1. J was trimmed by 2 bases and V by 5 bases; bases with no gene match: 4. This CDR3 is built from 16 residues. CDR1 is LNHDA and CDR2 is SQIVND in the germline V gene (reference sequence).

This chain uses TRBV7-7 with TRBJ2-1, with no clear D. Trimming cost V 5 bases and J 5 bases, with 13 bases left between them. Germline values: CDR1 SSHAT, CDR2 FNYEAQ (reference sequence). The CDR3 covers 14 residues. In DNA, the CDR3 is TGTGCCAGCAGCCGTACTCGATCTAACAATGAGCAGTTCTTC. As protein: CASSRTRSNNEQFF.

The chain joins TRBV28 to TRBJ2-1, with 7 bases fitting TRBD1. Germline assignment: CDR1 MDHEN and CDR2 SYDVKM. CDR3 length: 17 amino acids. J was trimmed by 6 bases and V by 1 base; bases with no gene match: 12. CDR3 sequence (DNA): TGTGCCAGCAGTTTATCTCCCCGAGGGGGCGCGGGCAATGAGCAGTTCTTC. Amino acids: CASSLSPRGGAGNEQFF.